This record looks at one T cell receptor beta chain sequence and its context. Antigen: not known. The sample originates from a study of T cell responses to AZD1222 COVID-19 vaccine. Study-wide points: At baseline, just a handful of AZD1222 recipients tested seropositive. Among spike-specific TCRs, nearly half reportedly target unmutated variant regions. Clonal diversity was possibly underestimated, and white British individuals and females predominated among donors.

Clones were read by immunoSEQ multiplex PCR, and TCRdb kept only the in-frame ones, dropping some. This table holds some 100,000 clones, around 90% found once. The CDR3 consists of 15 residues. Germline lookup yields CDR1 SGHTA and CDR2 FQGNSA. J lost 14 bases, V lost 2 bases, and 12 bases had no gene match. Sequences were derived from peripheral blood, sampled on day 0 of AZD1222 vaccination. The chain uses TRBV7-2 and TRBJ1-4; 9 bases are shared with TRBD1. The TCR was taken from an adult in good health. DNA of the CDR3: TGTGCCAGCAGCTTACCCACAGGGGGCGCGTCAAGGCTGTTTTTT. Protein: CASSLPTGGASRLFF.